One sample yielded the 17 T cell receptor beta chains listed below, sequenced in a study of blood T cell repertoires in COVID-19. Using immunoSEQ multiplex PCR, the repertoire was profiled, and TCRdb retains in-frame clones only, with some absent. The sample consists of some 120,000 clones, 70% to 85% of them appearing once. The sample comprised peripheral blood. The receptors here all came from a woman between 50 and 59 years old with acute or convalescent COVID-19.

The genes are TRBV5-6 and TRBJ1-2; weak D call: TRBD1 (6 bases). Germline CDR1 SGHDT, CDR2 YYEEEE. CDR3 length: 15 amino acids. V shed 4 bases and J shed 1 base, with 14 bases lying between them. This chain's CDR3 is CASSASGTHNYGYTF. For the CDR3, the DNA is TGTGCCAGCAGCGCCAGCGGGACACATAACTATGGCTACACCTTC.

The genes are TRBV12-5 and TRBJ2-2, with D unclear. Trimming removed 0 bases at V and 4 bases at J, with 12 bases between. Germline V gene lookup returns CDR1 LGHNT and CDR2 FRNRAP. The length of the CDR3 is 16 residues. The CDR3 nucleotides read TGTGCTAGTGGTTTGGTTTTGCAGGATGGCACCGGGGAGCTGTTTTTT. Encoded protein: CASGLVLQDGTGELFF.

This rearrangement joins TRBV5-1 to TRBJ1-2; TRBD1 aligns across 10 bases. CDR3 size: 17 residues. In germline, CDR1 is SGHRS, CDR2 YFSETQ. V gave up 0 bases and J gave up 3 bases; unmatched junction bases: 8. The DNA for the CDR3 is TGCGCCAGCAGCTTGGGTGGACAGGGGGGGAGCGACTATGGCTACACCTTC. Translation: CASSLGGQGGSDYGYTF. The full variable domain, completed using reference TRBV5-1 and TRBJ1-2, is KAGVTQTPRYLIKTRGQQVTLSCSPISGHRSVSWYQQTPGQGLQFLFEYFSETQRNKGNFPGRFSGRQFSNSRSEMNVSTLELGDSALYLCASSLGGQGGSDYGYTFGSGTRLTVV.

This sequence joins TRBV28 and TRBJ2-2; 10 bases align to TRBD1. This CDR3 has 15 residues. Trimming took 5 bases from V and 7 from J; bases not matched to a gene: 7. Per germline, CDR1 MDHEN and CDR2 SYDVKM. DNA for the CDR3: TGTGCCAGCAGTCCGACGACAGGGGGCATCGGGGAGCTGTTTTTT. This sequence encodes CASSPTTGGIGELFF.

The chain employs TRBV12-3 or TRBV12-4 and TRBJ1-2; D gene ambiguous. The V gene lost 6 bases and the J gene lost 8 bases, with 10 bases spanning the gap. CDR3 length: 11 residues. DNA for the CDR3: TGTGCCAGCAGGAGCATTTGGGGCTACACCTTC. This gives the protein CASRSIWGYTF.

The chain combines TRBV6-5 with TRBJ2-7, with a tentative D call TRBD1 (6 bases). V shed 6 bases and J shed 2 bases, with 11 bases lying between them. Germline CDR1 is MNHEY and CDR2 is SVGAGI. CDR3 length equals 13 residues. CDR3 DNA: TGTGCCAGCAGGGTGGACAGACCCTACGAGCAGTACTTC. As protein: CASRVDRPYEQYF.

The chain employs TRBV6-5 and TRBJ2-7; 7 bases line up with TRBD2. The V gene end was trimmed by 6 bases and the J gene end by 0 bases; junction bases not matched to a gene: 8. From germline, CDR1 is MNHEY and CDR2 SVGAGI. The CDR3 loop spans 15 amino acids. Here the CDR3 reads CASSTRGGSSYEQYF. The CDR3 coding sequence is TGTGCCAGCAGCACTCGCGGGGGTAGCTCCTACGAGCAGTACTTC.

The chain joins TRBV2 to TRBJ1-6, with D perhaps matching TRBD1 (5 bases). V lost 4 bases, J lost 4 bases, and 11 bases lay in between. The CDR3 runs to 15 residues. Germline V gene lookup returns CDR1 SNHLY and CDR2 FYNNEI. The CDR3 region is CASSAGTLYNSPLHF. The CDR3, as DNA: TGTGCCAGCAGTGCAGGGACTTTGTATAATTCACCCCTCCACTTT. Full variable domain (missing parts from reference TRBV2 and TRBJ1-6): EPEVTQTPSHQVTQMGQEVILRCVPISNHLYFYWYRQILGQKVEFLVSFYNNEISEKSEIFDDQFSVERPDGSNFTLKIRSTKLEDSAMYFCASSAGTLYNSPLHFGNGTRLTVT.

The table lists this clone with a count of one. The rearrangement uses TRBV5-6 and TRBJ2-1; D is unclear. V was trimmed by 0 bases and J by 10 bases, leaving 8 bases between them. The length of the CDR3 is 12 residues. Germline V gene lookup returns CDR1 SGHDT and CDR2 YYEEEE. CDR3 DNA sequence: TGTGCCAGCAGCTTGGTTGGCAGAGAGCAGTTCTTC. Protein product: CASSLVGREQFF. The complete variable domain, with remaining parts taken from reference TRBV5-6 and TRBJ2-1, reads DAGVTQSPTHLIKTRGQQVTLRCSPKSGHDTVSWYQQALGQGPQFIFQYYEEEERQRGNFPDRFSGHQFPNYSSELNVNALLLGDSALYLCASSLVGREQFFGPGTRLTVL.

CDR3 loop: CASSPDNDSPLHF. The DNA of the CDR3 is TGTGCCAGCAGCCCAGATAATGATTCACCCCTCCACTTT. V and J are TRBV12-3 or TRBV12-4 and TRBJ1-6; no clear D gene. The CDR3 contains 13 residues. V dropped 6 bases and J dropped 8 bases, with 11 bases sitting between them.

The chain combines TRBV11-2 with TRBJ1-1; TRBD1 might be the D (5 bases). Trimming removed 5 bases from V and 6 bases from J, with 31 bases in between. The CDR3 runs to 19 residues. CDR1 is SGHAT, CDR2 FQNNGV, per germline. CDR3 loop: CASSRGQGGVLRSSSEAFF. The CDR3 bases are TGTGCCAGCAGCCGAGGGCAGGGAGGGGTGTTAAGGAGTAGCTCTGAAGCTTTCTTT.

This chain joins TRBV5-6 and TRBJ2-1; 9 nucleotides agree with TRBD1. The trim removed 3 bases at V and 1 base at J, leaving 2 bases unmatched. From germline, CDR1 is SGHDT and CDR2 YYEEEE. The CDR3 runs 15 residues. The CDR3 loop reads CASSSGQGSYNEQFF. The DNA for the CDR3 is TGTGCCAGCAGCTCGGGACAGGGTTCCTACAATGAGCAGTTCTTC.

The rearrangement uses TRBV5-1 and TRBJ2-2, with 12 nucleotides matching TRBD2. Germline CDR1 SGHRS, CDR2 YFSETQ. V lost 0 bases to trimming and J lost 4 bases; unmatched junction nucleotides: 4. The CDR3 covers 17 residues. The CDR3 region has the DNA TGCGCCAGCAGCTTGGATCCACTAGCGGGGGGCACCGGGGAGCTGTTTTTT. Its protein is CASSLDPLAGGTGELFF.

The V gene is TRBV5-8, the J gene TRBJ1-1, with D maybe TRBD1 (6 bases). Trimming pared 7 bases from V and 4 bases from J, leaving 26 bases between. Germline V gene sequence: CDR1 SGHTS, CDR2 YDEGEE. The CDR3 loop spans 17 amino acids. CDR3 DNA: TGTGCCAGCCCTACTGCCCGGGCAGGGGTAGTAGGCACTGAAGCTTTCTTT. This translates into CASPTARAGVVGTEAFF.

V usage is TRBV6-5 and J usage is TRBJ2-3; TRBD2 is a possible D gene (6 bases). V was trimmed by 0 bases and J by 4 bases, leaving 11 bases between them. Germline V gene sequence: CDR1 MNHEY, CDR2 SVGAGI. The CDR3 extends over 15 amino acids. CDR3 coding DNA: TGTGCCAGCAGTTACTCGGGCGGGGCAGCAGATACGCAGTATTTT. As protein: CASSYSGGAADTQYF.

This clone has a count of ten or more. This rearrangement joins TRBV6-4 to TRBJ1-6, with 7 bases matching TRBD1. J gave up 6 bases and V 0 bases, and 2 bases lay outside the gene matches. CDR3 length: 15 residues. Germline loops: CDR1 MRHNA, CDR2 SNTAGT. CDR3 DNA sequence: TGTGCCAGCAGTGACTCCCGGGACAGTAATTCACCCCTCCACTTT. Amino acid sequence: CASSDSRDSNSPLHF.

The CDR3 region is CASSMTGTRVYNYGYTF. The CDR3, as DNA: TGTGCCAGCAGCATGACCGGGACTCGGGTTTATAACTATGGCTACACCTTC. The gene calls are TRBV5-6 and TRBJ1-2, with D perhaps TRBD1 (5 bases). The CDR3 is made up of 17 amino acids. Trimming took 4 bases from V and 1 from J, leaving 20 bases between them. From germline, CDR1 is SGHDT and CDR2 YYEEEE.